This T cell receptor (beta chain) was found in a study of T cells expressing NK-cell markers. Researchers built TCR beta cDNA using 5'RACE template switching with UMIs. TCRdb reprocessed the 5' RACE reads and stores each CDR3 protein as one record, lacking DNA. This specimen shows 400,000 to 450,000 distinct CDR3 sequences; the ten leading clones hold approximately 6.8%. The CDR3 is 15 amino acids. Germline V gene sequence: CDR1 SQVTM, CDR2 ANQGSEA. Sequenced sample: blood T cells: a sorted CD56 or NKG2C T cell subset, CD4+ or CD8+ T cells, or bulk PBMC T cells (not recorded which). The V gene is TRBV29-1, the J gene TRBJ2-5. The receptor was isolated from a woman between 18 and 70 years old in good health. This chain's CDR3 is CSVEGQLSPKETQYF.